This entry lists 23 T cell receptor beta chains sequenced from one sample in a study of long-term antiretroviral therapy in people with HIV. The assay used was immunoSEQ (version v3.0), run at survey level. Sequenced by immunoSEQ multiplex PCR; TCRdb stores in-frame clones only, minus some. The table has some 17,000 clones, around 82% seen once. This specimen consisted of unsorted PBMCs, obtained 0.1 years before starting antiretroviral therapy. The receptors derive from a man younger than 35 with HIV.

V usage is TRBV19 and J usage is TRBJ1-2; perhaps TRBD1 as D (6 bases). V lost 9 bases and J lost 6, with 17 bases in between. This CDR3 has 13 residues. The germline CDR1 and CDR2 sequences are LNHDA and SQIVND (reference sequence). The CDR3 here is CARGGERWNGYTF. The CDR3 region has the DNA TGTGCCAGAGGGGGGGAAAGGTGGAATGGCTACACCTTC.

The rearrangement links TRBV27 to TRBJ2-7; 10 positions match TRBD2. Germline trimming cut 2 bases from V and 3 bases from J; bases unmatched to any gene: 4. The CDR3 spans 15 residues. Germline CDR1 reads MNHEY; CDR2 reads SMNVEV (reference sequence). CDR3 DNA sequence: TGTGCCAGCAGTTTAGGGACTAGCGCTAACTACGAGCAGTACTTC. It is translated as CASSLGTSANYEQYF.

The rearrangement uses TRBV19 and TRBJ2-7; 8 bases align to TRBD1. The CDR3 has 15 residues. Germline V gives CDR1 LNHDA, CDR2 SQIVND (reference sequence). J was trimmed by 6 bases and V by 5 bases; bases with no gene match: 12. The DNA for the CDR3 is TGTGCCAGTAGTCCCCGGACAGGGAAACGTGCCGAGCAGTACTTC. Encoded protein: CASSPRTGKRAEQYF.

The V gene is TRBV7-2, the J gene TRBJ2-7, with unresolved D. The CDR3 loop spans 11 amino acids. Germline CDR1 is SGHTA and CDR2 is FQGNSA. Trimming removed 1 base at V and 8 bases at J, with 6 bases between. The CDR3 spells CASSLGPKQYF. The CDR3 DNA reads as TGTGCCAGCAGCTTAGGGCCCAAGCAGTACTTC.

V is TRBV27 and J is TRBJ1-2, with 7 positions matching TRBD1. This CDR3 is 14 amino acids long. The germline V gene encodes CDR1 MNHEY and CDR2 SMNVEV (reference sequence). Trimming removed 3 bases from V and 4 bases from J; junction bases left unmatched: 5. The CDR3 nucleotides read TGTGCCAGCAGTTTTGCGGGGACAGCCTATGGCTACACCTTC. Its translation: CASSFAGTAYGYTF.

This chain links TRBV21-1 with TRBJ2-1; no DNA check was done on the table's D call, TRBD1. TRBV21-1 is given as a pseudogene. The CDR3 totals 16 residues. This CDR3 is CASSGGGDRGPNEQFF. CDR3 nucleotides: TGTGCCAGCAGTGGCGGGGGGGACAGGGGGCCAAATGAGCAGTTCTTC.

The rearrangement uses TRBV28 and TRBJ1-4; TRBD1 agrees at 8 bases. Germline-derived CDR1 and CDR2 are MDHEN and SYDVKM. The V and J ends lost 4 bases and 6 bases, in that order; junction bases with no gene match: 13. The CDR3 runs 17 residues. CDR3 loop: CASSSRTRQGRDEKLFF. In nucleotides, the CDR3 is TGTGCCAGCAGTTCCCGAACCCGACAGGGGCGGGATGAAAAACTGTTTTTT. The whole variable domain, filled in from reference TRBV28 and TRBJ1-4, reads DVKVTQSSRYLVKRTGEKVFLECVQDMDHENMFWYRQDPGLGLRLIYFSYDVKMKEKGDIPEGYSVSREKKERFSLILESASTNQTSMYLCASSSRTRQGRDEKLFFGSGTQLSVL.

The V call is TRBV6-5, the J call TRBJ2-3, with 11 bases lining up with TRBD2. Germline CDR1 is MNHEY and CDR2 is SVGAGI. V lost 6 bases, J lost 1 base, and 3 bases stayed unmatched. The length of the CDR3 is 15 residues. CDR3 loop: CASSQLAGGTDTQYF. As DNA, the CDR3 is TGTGCCAGCAGCCAACTAGCGGGAGGCACAGATACGCAGTATTTT.

This clone is a singleton in its sample. The DNA for the CDR3 is TGCGCCAGCAGCTCTCTAGGGACAGCCGAGATCTCCTACGAGCAGTACTTC. Its translation: CASSSLGTAEISYEQYF. V and J are TRBV5-1 and TRBJ2-7, with TRBD1 identical over 7 bases. In germline, CDR1 is SGHRS, CDR2 YFSETQ. The trim removed 3 bases at V and 0 bases at J, leaving 12 bases unmatched. The CDR3 consists of 17 residues.

The chain combines TRBV2 with TRBJ1-1; no definite D call. This CDR3 has 12 amino acids. Germline CDR1 SNHLY, CDR2 FYNNEI. Trimming removed 2 bases from V and 11 bases from J, with 12 bases in between. CDR3 sequence reads: CASSEKPEGAFF. The CDR3 coding sequence is TGTGCCAGCAGTGAAAAGCCCGAGGGCGCTTTCTTT. The full variable domain, its missing parts supplied by reference TRBV2 and TRBJ1-1, is EPEVTQTPSHQVTQMGQEVILRCVPISNHLYFYWYRQILGQKVEFLVSFYNNEISEKSEIFDDQFSVERPDGSNFTLKIRSTKLEDSAMYFCASSEKPEGAFFGQGTRLTVV.

The chain has TRBV15 and TRBJ2-2; TRBD1 or TRBD2 may be the D gene (5 bases each). Germline V CDR1 and CDR2: LNHNV, YYDKDF (reference sequence). This CDR3 is 16 amino acids long. The ends were cut back, 0 bases at V and 3 bases at J, with 11 bases in the middle. The CDR3 DNA reads as TGTGCCACCAGCAGAGATTGGGGGAGCGACACCGGGGAGCTGTTTTTT. Translated: CATSRDWGSDTGELFF.

This clone was counted a single time. The V call is TRBV4-1, the J call TRBJ2-5, with 9 bases aligning to TRBD1. V was pared by 1 base and J by 5 bases, with 2 bases of the junction left unmatched. The germline gives CDR1 MGHRA, CDR2 YSYEKL. The CDR3 covers 14 residues. The CDR3 DNA reads TGCGCCAGCAGCCAAGCCGGACAGGGGGAGACCCAGTACTTC. Amino acid sequence: CASSQAGQGETQYF.

Turning to this clone: One end of the junction is discordant with germline, which a read error may explain. This chain connects TRBV28 to TRBJ1-3; D may be TRBD1 (5 bases). There are 16 residues in the CDR3. Germline CDR1 MDHEN, CDR2 SYDVKM. The CDR3 coding sequence is TGTGCCAGCAGTCCCAGGGCGGGGATCTCTCGAAACACCATATATTTT. Residues: CASSPRAGISRNTIYF.

V and J are TRBV28 and TRBJ1-2; unclear D gene. CDR1 is MDHEN and CDR2 is SYDVKM in the germline V gene. V was trimmed by 7 bases and J by 2 bases, leaving 8 bases between them. CDR3 length equals 12 residues. The CDR3 region is CASTSGNYGYTF. The CDR3 DNA reads TGTGCCAGCACCAGCGGCAACTATGGCTACACCTTC.

The CDR3 sequence: CASSSSRTGLNTEAFF. The DNA for the CDR3 is TGTGCCAGCAGTTCATCACGGACAGGGCTAAACACTGAAGCTTTCTTT. The chain carries TRBV27 and TRBJ1-1; 8 bases are a match to TRBD1. V lost 4 bases and J lost 2; bases outside the gene matches: 9. CDR3 size: 16 residues. The germline gives CDR1 MNHEY, CDR2 SMNVEV (reference sequence).

The CDR3 DNA follows: TGTGCCAGCAGCTTCGGTAGCGGGGATTACGAGCAGTACTTC. Amino acids: CASSFGSGDYEQYF. This chain links TRBV7-6 with TRBJ2-7; TRBD2 agrees at 8 bases. The CDR3 runs 14 residues. The V gene end was trimmed by 3 bases and the J gene end by 4 bases; junction bases not matched to a gene: 5. CDR1 is SGHVS and CDR2 is FNYEAQ in the germline V gene.

The rearrangement uses TRBV28 and TRBJ2-3; TRBD2 matches 9 bases. Germline values: CDR1 MDHEN, CDR2 SYDVKM. The V segment lost 3 bases and the J segment 4 bases; nucleotides outside the gene matches: 5. The CDR3 totals 15 residues. CDR3 loop: CASSFGREGSDTQYF. DNA for the CDR3: TGTGCCAGCAGTTTCGGGCGGGAGGGTTCAGATACGCAGTATTTT.

The V call is TRBV29-1, the J call TRBJ2-2; 10 nucleotides match TRBD1. The germline gives CDR1 SQVTM, CDR2 ANQGSEA. The length of the CDR3 is 13 residues. With V trimmed by 5 bases and J by 6 bases, 3 bases remained unmatched. This CDR3 is CSVRTGGPGELFF. CDR3 sequence (DNA): TGCAGCGTTCGGACAGGGGGGCCCGGGGAGCTGTTTTTT.

This chain links TRBV7-8 with TRBJ1-4, with a weak D call TRBD1 (5 bases). Between the trimmed V and J ends, which lost 2 bases and 3 bases, there was a span of 10 bases. Germline CDR1 and CDR2: SGHVS and FQNEAQ. CDR3 size: 15 residues. CDR3: CASSLRVRANEKLFF. The CDR3 region has the DNA TGTGCCAGCAGCTTACGGGTCAGGGCTAATGAAAAACTGTTTTTT.

The V call is TRBV30, the J call TRBJ1-1; possibly TRBD1 for D (5 bases). Trimming removed 4 bases at V and 6 bases at J, with 21 bases between. Per the germline V gene, CDR1 is GTSNPN and CDR2 is SVGIG (reference sequence). There are 15 residues in the CDR3. This chain's CDR3 is CAWNLYGAGRSEAFF. The CDR3, as DNA: TGTGCCTGGAATCTGTACGGGGCAGGGCGGTCTGAAGCTTTCTTT.

This clone was seen more than once but under ten times. V and J are TRBV7-2 and TRBJ1-3, with a weak D call TRBD1 (6 bases). Germline V gives CDR1 SGHTA, CDR2 FQGNSA. The CDR3 length is 15 residues. The V gene lost 5 bases and the J gene lost 4 bases, with 15 bases spanning the gap. This CDR3 reads CASSPSSTGGNTIYF. The CDR3 nucleotides are TGTGCCAGCAGCCCGAGTTCCACAGGGGGAAACACCATATATTTT.

The chain joins TRBV28 to TRBJ1-2; a possible D gene is TRBD1 (6 bases). V was shortened by 6 bases and J by 4 bases, with 12 bases between the two germline ends. CDR3 length: 13 amino acids. Germline V gene sequence: CDR1 MDHEN, CDR2 SYDVKM. CDR3 coding DNA: TGTGCCAGCAGACCCCGGGACACCTATGGCTACACCTTC. Protein: CASRPRDTYGYTF.

V is TRBV12-5 and J is TRBJ2-3; 7 nucleotides align to TRBD2. The V and J ends lost 6 bases and 3 bases, in that order; junction bases with no gene match: 18. CDR3 length equals 18 residues. Per the germline V gene, CDR1 is LGHNT and CDR2 is FRNRAP. CDR3 in amino acids: CASGPLNLGGVGTDTQYF. CDR3 nucleotides: TGTGCTAGTGGACCCCTTAACCTGGGAGGGGTAGGGACAGATACGCAGTATTTT. Full variable domain (remainder filled in from reference TRBV12-5 and TRBJ2-3): DARVTQTPRHKVTEMGQEVTMRCQPILGHNTVFWYRQTMMQGLELLAYFRNRAPLDDSGMPKDRFSAEMPDATLATLKIQPSEPRDSAVYFCASGPLNLGGVGTDTQYFGPGTRLTVL.